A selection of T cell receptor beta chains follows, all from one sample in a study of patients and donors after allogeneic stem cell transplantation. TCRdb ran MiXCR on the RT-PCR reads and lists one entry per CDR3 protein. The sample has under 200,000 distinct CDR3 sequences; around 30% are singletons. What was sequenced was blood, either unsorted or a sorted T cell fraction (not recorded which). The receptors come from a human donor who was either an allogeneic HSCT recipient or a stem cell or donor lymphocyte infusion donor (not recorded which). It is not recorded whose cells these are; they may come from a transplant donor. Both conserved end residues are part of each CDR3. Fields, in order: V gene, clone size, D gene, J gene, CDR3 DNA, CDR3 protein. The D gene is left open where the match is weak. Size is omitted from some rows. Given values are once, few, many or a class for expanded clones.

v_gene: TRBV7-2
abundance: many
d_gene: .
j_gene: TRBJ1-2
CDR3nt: TGTGCCAGCAGCTTAACCGGGGACTATGGCTACACCTTC
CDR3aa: CASSLTGDYGYTF

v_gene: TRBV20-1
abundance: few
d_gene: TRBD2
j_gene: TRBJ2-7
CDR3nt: TGCAGTGCTAGACTAGCGGGAAACTACCTCAGCTACGAGCAGTACTTC
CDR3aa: CSARLAGNYLSYEQYF

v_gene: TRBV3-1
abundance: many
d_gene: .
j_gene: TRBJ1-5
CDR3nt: TGTGCCAGCAGCCGCCAGGGAGGAGGCAATCAGCCCCAGCATTTT
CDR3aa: CASSRQGGGNQPQHF

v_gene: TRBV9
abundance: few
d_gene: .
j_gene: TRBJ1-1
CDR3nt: TGTGCCAGCAGCCCCCCACCGGGCACTGAAGCTTTCTTT
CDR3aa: CASSPPPGTEAFF

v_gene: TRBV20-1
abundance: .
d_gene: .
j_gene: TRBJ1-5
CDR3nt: TGCAGTGCCCGGGACGGTCTCAATCAGCCCCAGCATTTT
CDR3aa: CSARDGLNQPQHF

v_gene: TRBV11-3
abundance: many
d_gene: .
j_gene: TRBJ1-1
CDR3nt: TGTGCCAGCAGCTTATGGGGCCACACTGAAGCTTTCTTT
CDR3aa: CASSLWGHTEAFF

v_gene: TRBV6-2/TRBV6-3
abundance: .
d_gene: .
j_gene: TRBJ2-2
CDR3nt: TGTGCCAGCAGCCCCCGAAGGGAGACCGGGGAGCTGTTTTTT
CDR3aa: CASSPRRETGELFF

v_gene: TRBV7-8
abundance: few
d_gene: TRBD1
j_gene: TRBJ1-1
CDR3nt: TGTGCCAGCAGCCCCCGACCGGGACAGGGGGGGAAAGCTTTCTTT
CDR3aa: CASSPRPGQGGKAFF

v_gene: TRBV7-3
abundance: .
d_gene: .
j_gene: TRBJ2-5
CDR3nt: TGTGCCAGCAGCTTATACCCCCAAGAGACCCAGTACTTC
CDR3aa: CASSLYPQETQYF

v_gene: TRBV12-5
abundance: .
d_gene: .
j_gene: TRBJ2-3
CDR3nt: TGTGCTAGTACGCTCTTGGGTACGCAGTATTTT
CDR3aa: CASTLLGTQYF

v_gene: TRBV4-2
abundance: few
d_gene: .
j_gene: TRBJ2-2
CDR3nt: TGTGCCAGCAGCAGAGGGTGGGCTAGCGCGAACACCGGGGAGCTGTTTTTT
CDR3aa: CASSRGWASANTGELFF

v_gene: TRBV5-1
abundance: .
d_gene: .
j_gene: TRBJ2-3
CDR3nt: TGCGCCAGCGACGCAGGGGTTGGCGCAGATACGCAGTATTTT
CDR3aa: CASDAGVGADTQYF

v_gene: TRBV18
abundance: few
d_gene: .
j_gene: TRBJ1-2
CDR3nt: TGTGCCAGCTCACCTGGCAGTCGGTACTATGGCTACACCTTC
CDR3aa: CASSPGSRYYGYTF

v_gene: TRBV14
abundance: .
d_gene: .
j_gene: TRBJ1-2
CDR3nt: TGTGCCAGCAGCCAGGGACTGAGCTATGGCTACACCTTC
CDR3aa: CASSQGLSYGYTF

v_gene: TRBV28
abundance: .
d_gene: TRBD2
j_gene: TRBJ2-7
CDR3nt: TGTGCCAGCAGTTCCATGGGGGGGGGACTCGCCTACGAGCAGTACTTC
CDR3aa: CASSSMGGGLAYEQYF

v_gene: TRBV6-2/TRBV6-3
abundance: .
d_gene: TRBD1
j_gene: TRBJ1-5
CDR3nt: TGTGCCAGCAGCCCCAACAGGGGGGGCAATCAGCCCCGGCATTTT
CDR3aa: CASSPNRGGNQPRHF

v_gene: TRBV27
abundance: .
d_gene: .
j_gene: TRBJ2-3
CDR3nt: TGTGCCAGCAGTTTCTGGGGACCTAGCACAGATACGCAGTATTTT
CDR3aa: CASSFWGPSTDTQYF

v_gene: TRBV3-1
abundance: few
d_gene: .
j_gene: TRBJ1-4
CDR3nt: TGTGCCAGCAGCCCGCGGATCACTGAAAAACTGTTTTTT
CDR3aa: CASSPRITEKLFF

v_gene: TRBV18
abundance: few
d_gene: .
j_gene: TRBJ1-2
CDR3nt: TGTGCCAGCTCACCTTTTGAGGGGGAACCCTATGGCTACACCTTC
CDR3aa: CASSPFEGEPYGYTF

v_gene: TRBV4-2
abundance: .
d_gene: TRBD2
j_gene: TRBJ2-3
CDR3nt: TGTGCCAGCAGCCAAACTACCCCCGTTAGCGGGTCGAGCACAGATACGCAGTATTTT
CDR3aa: CASSQTTPVSGSSTDTQYF

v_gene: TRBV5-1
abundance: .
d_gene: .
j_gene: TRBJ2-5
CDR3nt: TGCGCCAGCAGCCGGGAAAGGGGAGGAGGGCAAGAGACCCAGTACTTC
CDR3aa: CASSRERGGGQETQYF

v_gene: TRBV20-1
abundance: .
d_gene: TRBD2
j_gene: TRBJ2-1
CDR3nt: TGCAGTGCCCGACTAGCGGGGACCTACAATGAGCAGTTCTTC
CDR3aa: CSARLAGTYNEQFF

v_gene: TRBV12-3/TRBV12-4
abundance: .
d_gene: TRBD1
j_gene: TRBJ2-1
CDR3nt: TGTGCCAGCAGTTTTGGGGACAGGGTCTCCCGGGATGAGCAGTTCTTC
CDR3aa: CASSFGDRVSRDEQFF

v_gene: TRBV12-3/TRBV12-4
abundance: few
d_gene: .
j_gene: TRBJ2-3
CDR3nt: TGTGCCAGCAGCCGAAGGCCTCAGGAAGCGCAGTATTTT
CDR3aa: CASSRRPQEAQYF

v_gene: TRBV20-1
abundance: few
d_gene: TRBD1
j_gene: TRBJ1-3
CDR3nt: TGCAGTGCTGCCTCCCCAGGGGGCTTGAACACCATATATTTT
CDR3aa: CSAASPGGLNTIYF

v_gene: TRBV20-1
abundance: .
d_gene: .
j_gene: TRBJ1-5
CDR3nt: TGCAGTGCTAGAACAGGCTCCACCACTACCAATCAGCCCCAGCATTTT
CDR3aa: CSARTGSTTTNQPQHF

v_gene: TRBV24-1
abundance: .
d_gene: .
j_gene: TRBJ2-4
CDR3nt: TGTGCCACCACAGGATCCTCCCTTAAGTACTTC
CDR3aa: CATTGSSLKYF

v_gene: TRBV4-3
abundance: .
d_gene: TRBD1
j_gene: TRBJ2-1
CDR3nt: TGCGCCAGCAGCCAAGTAAGGGACAGGGAGCAGTTCTTC
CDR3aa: CASSQVRDREQFF

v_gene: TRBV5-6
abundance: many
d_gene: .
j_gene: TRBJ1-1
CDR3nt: TGTGCCAGCAGCTTGGTGGACAGAGCCGCGGTAGAAGCTTTCTTT
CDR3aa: CASSLVDRAAVEAFF

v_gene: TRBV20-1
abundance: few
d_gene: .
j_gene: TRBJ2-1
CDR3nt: TGCAGTGCTAGAGATACCAAGTGGGTAAATGAGCAGTTCTTC
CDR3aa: CSARDTKWVNEQFF

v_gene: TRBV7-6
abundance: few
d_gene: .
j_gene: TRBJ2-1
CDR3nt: TGTGCCAGCAGCTTAAGGCATGGAACCTACAATGAGCAGTTCTTC
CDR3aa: CASSLRHGTYNEQFF

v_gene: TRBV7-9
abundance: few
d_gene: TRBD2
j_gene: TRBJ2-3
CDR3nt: TGTGCCAGCAGCTTGGGACTAGCGTACACAGATACGCAGTATTTT
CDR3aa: CASSLGLAYTDTQYF

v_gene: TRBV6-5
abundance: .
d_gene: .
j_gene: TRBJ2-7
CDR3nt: TGTGCCAGCAGTTGGCGGGGCTACGAGCAGTACTTC
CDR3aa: CASSWRGYEQYF

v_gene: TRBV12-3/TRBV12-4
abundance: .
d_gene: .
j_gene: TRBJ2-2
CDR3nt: TGTGCCAGCAGTTGGAGGGGTAGCACCGGGGAGCTGTTTTTT
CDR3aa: CASSWRGSTGELFF

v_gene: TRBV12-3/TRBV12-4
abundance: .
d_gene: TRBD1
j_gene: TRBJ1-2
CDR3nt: TGTGCCAGCAGTTTGGGACAGGGTGATGGCTACACCTTC
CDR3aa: CASSLGQGDGYTF

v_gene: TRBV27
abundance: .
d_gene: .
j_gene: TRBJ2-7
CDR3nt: TGTGCCAGCAGTTTATCGCCCACCTACGAGCAGTACTTC
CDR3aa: CASSLSPTYEQYF

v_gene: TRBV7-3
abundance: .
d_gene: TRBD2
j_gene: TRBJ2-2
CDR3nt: TGTGCCAGCAGCTATAGCGGGACGGACACCGGGGAGCTGTTTTTT
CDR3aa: CASSYSGTDTGELFF

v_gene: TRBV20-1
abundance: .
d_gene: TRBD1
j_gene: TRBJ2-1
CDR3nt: TGCAGTGCTAGGGAACCAGCCGGGACAGGAGATTACAATGAGCAGTTCTTC
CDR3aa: CSAREPAGTGDYNEQFF

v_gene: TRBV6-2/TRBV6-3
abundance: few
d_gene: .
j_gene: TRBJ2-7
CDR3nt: TGTGCCAGCAGTTACTCTTCGGGGGCAGTCTACGAGCAGTACTTC
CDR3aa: CASSYSSGAVYEQYF

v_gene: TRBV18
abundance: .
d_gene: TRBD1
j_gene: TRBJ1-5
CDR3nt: TGTGCCAGCTCACCACCGTTGGGACAGGGACAGCAGCCCCAGCATTTT
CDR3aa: CASSPPLGQGQQPQHF